The 14 T cell receptor beta chains reported below all come from one sample, sequenced in a study of T-cell reconstitution after alpha-beta-depleted transplantation in children. Unique molecular identifiers featured in how the TCRbeta library was prepared. In TCRdb, the PCR reads were re-called with MiXCR into one record per CDR3 protein. The repertoire holds some 550,000 distinct CDR3 sequences, with 23% as singletons. Material: PBMCs, mostly from graft donor cells, obtained 360 days after TCRalphabeta/CD19-depleted stem cell transplant. The receptors originated from a boy younger than two who had a stem cell transplant for acute myeloid leukemia, so the T cells may come from the graft donor.

This clonotype occurred many times. The chain combines TRBV27 with TRBJ2-1; D remains unclear. Trimming took 0 bases from V and 4 from J, leaving 4 bases between them. The CDR3 length is 13 residues. CDR1 is MNHEY and CDR2 is SMNVEV in the germline V gene (reference sequence). Here the CDR3 reads CASSLSVYNEQFF. The CDR3 DNA follows: TGTGCCAGCAGTTTATCCGTTTACAATGAGCAGTTCTTC.

This clonotype was detected once. A much bigger clone sits one base away, suggesting this may be a read error. This sequence joins TRBV6-1 and TRBJ1-2; perhaps TRBD1 as D (5 bases). CDR1 and CDR2 from the germline V gene are MNHNS and SASEGT. The CDR3 is 13 residues long. Written as DNA, the CDR3 is TGTGCCAGCAGCACCCAGGGTCTGCAAGGCTGCACCTTC. It codes for CASSTQGLQGCTF.

This clonotype was seen a handful of times. In nucleotides, the CDR3 is TGCGCCAGCCGCGGGACAGCCCCCTACAATGAGCAGTTCTTC. Its translation is CASRGTAPYNEQFF. The chain employs TRBV5-1 and TRBJ2-1; a possible D gene is TRBD1 (7 bases). V lost 7 bases, J lost 2 bases, and 13 bases lay in between. Germline V gene sequence: CDR1 SGHRS, CDR2 YFSETQ. This CDR3 comprises 14 residues.

There are a few counts of this clonotype. The genes are TRBV6-4 and TRBJ2-1, with D perhaps assigned TRBD1 or TRBD2 (6 bases each). Germline V gene sequence: CDR1 MRHNA, CDR2 SNTAGT. This CDR3 contains 19 residues. V lost 2 bases, J lost 2 bases, and 22 bases lay in between. In DNA form, the CDR3 reads TGTGCCAGCAGTGACGTAATGGGCAAGGGGGGCCGCACCTACAATGAGCAGTTCTTC. It translates to CASSDVMGKGGRTYNEQFF.

This clonotype showed up just a few times. This rearrangement joins TRBV5-1 to TRBJ2-5, with TRBD2 matching over 9 bases. The CDR3 has 16 amino acids. The junction had 9 bases not matched to a gene; V was cut back by 1 base and J by 5 bases. Germline assignment: CDR1 SGHRS and CDR2 YFSETQ. CDR3 nucleotide sequence: TGCGCCAGCAGCTTGCCATTCAGCGGGGGGAAGGAGACCCAGTACTTC. Protein sequence: CASSLPFSGGKETQYF.

This clonotype was seen a handful of times. The chain uses TRBV20-1 and TRBJ1-3; unclear D gene. V dropped 8 bases and J dropped 0 bases, with 8 bases sitting between them. The CDR3 consists of 12 residues. CDR1 is DFQATT, CDR2 SNEGSKA, per germline (reference sequence). The CDR3 region is CSLALSGNTIYF. The CDR3 DNA follows: TGCAGTCTGGCCCTCTCTGGAAACACCATATATTTT.

This clonotype has a count of ten or more. This CDR3 is CASSYGVNEAFF. The CDR3 DNA sequence: TGTGCCAGCAGTTACGGGGTGAATGAAGCTTTCTTT. This chain connects TRBV6-6 to TRBJ1-1; D gene ambiguous. The CDR3 runs 12 residues. V was clipped by 2 bases and J by 7 bases, with 8 bases between them. The germline V gene encodes CDR1 MNHNY and CDR2 SVGAGI (reference sequence).

This clonotype was detected a few times. The V gene is TRBV27, the J gene TRBJ2-3; TRBD1 matches 7 bases. The CDR3 is 14 residues long. V was clipped by 8 bases and J by 4 bases; unmatched bases: 9. Germline V gene sequence: CDR1 MNHEY, CDR2 SMNVEV (reference sequence). CDR3 protein: CASGPTGVADTQYF. Here the CDR3 DNA reads TGTGCCAGCGGCCCTACAGGGGTCGCAGATACGCAGTATTTT.

This clonotype came up many times. The chain carries TRBV5-1 and TRBJ2-7; a possible D gene is TRBD1 (6 bases). The CDR3 has 15 amino acids. The V end lost 0 bases, the J end lost 5 bases, and 15 bases lay between the germline ends. CDR1 and CDR2 from the germline V gene are SGHRS and YFSETQ. The CDR3 coding sequence is TGCGCCAGCAGCTTGGCCAAAGCAGGGGAAAACGAGCAGTACGTC. This translates into CASSLAKAGENEQYV.

The sample holds many counts of this clonotype. The chain links TRBV29-1 to TRBJ2-1, with D perhaps given as TRBD1 or TRBD2 (5 bases each). Germline CDR1 and CDR2: SQVTM and ANQGSEA. V lost 7 bases, J lost 9 bases, and 19 bases lay in between. CDR3 length: 13 amino acids. CDR3 region: CSALYDRGVEQFF. The CDR3 coding sequence is TGCAGCGCACTCTACGACCGGGGCGTTGAGCAGTTCTTC.

J is TRBJ2-5 and V is TRBV12-3 or TRBV12-4; unclear D gene. V shed 2 bases and J shed 0 bases, with 10 bases lying between them. The CDR3 is 15 residues long. This CDR3 reads CASSLILQYQETQYF. For the CDR3, the DNA is TGTGCCAGCAGTTTAATCCTCCAGTACCAAGAGACCCAGTACTTC.

The chain employs TRBV4-3 and TRBJ1-2, with no clear D. The CDR3 loop spans 15 amino acids. Trimming pared 3 bases from V and 4 bases from J, leaving 15 bases between. The germline CDR1 and CDR2 sequences are LGHNA and YSLEER. The CDR3 region is CASSHAGSGSYGYTF. Here the CDR3 DNA reads TGCGCCAGCAGCCATGCGGGGAGCGGAAGCTATGGCTACACCTTC.

This clonotype was observed at least ten times. This rearrangement joins TRBV11-2 to TRBJ2-3; 7 nucleotides agree with TRBD2. V shed 4 bases and J 2 bases; nucleotides not matched to a gene: 3. This CDR3 comprises 14 residues. Germline CDR1 SGHAT, CDR2 FQNNGV. Here the CDR3 DNA reads TGTGCCAGCAGCTCCGGGGGGTACACAGATACGCAGTATTTT. This codes for CASSSGGYTDTQYF.

The genes are TRBV28 and TRBJ2-7, with 9 positions matching TRBD1. Losses at the gene ends were 6 bases for V and 4 bases for J; bases not matched to a gene: 10. The CDR3 is 15 residues long. Germline CDR1 is MDHEN and CDR2 is SYDVKM. Written as DNA, the CDR3 is TGTGCCAGCAGAAGCCCGGGACAGGGCGGATACGAGCAGTACTTC. It encodes CASRSPGQGGYEQYF.